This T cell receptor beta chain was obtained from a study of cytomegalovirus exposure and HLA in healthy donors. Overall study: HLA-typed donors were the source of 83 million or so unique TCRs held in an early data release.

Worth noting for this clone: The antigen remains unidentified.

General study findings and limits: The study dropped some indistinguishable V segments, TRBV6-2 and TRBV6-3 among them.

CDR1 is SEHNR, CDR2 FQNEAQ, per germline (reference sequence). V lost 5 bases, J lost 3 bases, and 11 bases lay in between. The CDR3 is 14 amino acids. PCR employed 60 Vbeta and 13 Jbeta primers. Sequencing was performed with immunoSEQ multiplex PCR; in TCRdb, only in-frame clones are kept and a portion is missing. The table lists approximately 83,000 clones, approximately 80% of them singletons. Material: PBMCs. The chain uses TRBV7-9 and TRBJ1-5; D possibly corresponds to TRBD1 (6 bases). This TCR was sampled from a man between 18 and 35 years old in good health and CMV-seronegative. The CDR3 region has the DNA TGTGCCAGCAGCCTTAGGACAGTCAATCAGCCCCAGCATTTT. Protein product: CASSLRTVNQPQHF.